This is a list of T cell receptor beta chains from one sample in a study of technical replicates of blood from a handful of donors. Only in-frame clones appear in the TCRdb table, and some are missing; sequencing was by immunoSEQ multiplex PCR. There are some 100,000 clones in the sample; roughly 95% occur only once, and 0.21% lies in the top ten. The specimen was T cells isolated from PBMCs. Every receptor here comes from a human donor in good health. Both conserved end residues are part of each CDR3. D genes are given only for firm matches. Some rows mark clone size as missing; the rest say once, few, many or name a class of expanded clone.

V,size,J,D,CDR3,DNA
TRBV6-5,.,TRBJ2-7,TRBD1,CASREGQGIGYEQYF,TGTGCCAGCAGGGAGGGACAGGGCATCGGTTACGAGCAGTACTTC
TRBV9,.,TRBJ1-2,TRBD1,CASSVQGANYGYTF,TGTGCCAGCAGCGTACAGGGGGCAAACTATGGCTACACCTTC
TRBV6-1,.,TRBJ2-5,.,CASSVVAQPQETQYF,TGTGCCAGCAGTGTGGTAGCGCAACCTCAAGAGACCCAGTACTTC
TRBV19,once,TRBJ1-6,.,CASREGGVGNSPLHF,TGTGCCAGTAGGGAAGGAGGGGTAGGAAATTCACCCCTCCACTTT
TRBV6-1,.,TRBJ2-5,.,CASKLRSQIQETQYF,TGTGCCAGCAAATTACGGTCACAGATCCAAGAGACCCAGTACTTC
TRBV7-3,.,TRBJ1-5,.,CASSLNGASNQPQHF,TGTGCCAGCAGCTTAAATGGGGCTAGTAATCAGCCCCAGCATTTT
TRBV4-1,.,TRBJ2-1,TRBD2,CASSQERGLAGDGEQFF,TGCGCCAGCAGCCAAGAGCGTGGACTAGCGGGGGATGGGGAGCAGTTCTTC
TRBV7-6,.,TRBJ2-1,TRBD2,CASSPTGTSGSNEQFF,TGTGCCAGCAGCCCCACCGGGACTAGCGGGAGTAATGAGCAGTTCTTC
TRBV2,.,TRBJ2-2,.,CASSERTIYGELFF,TGTGCCAGCAGTGAAAGGACTATTTACGGGGAGCTGTTTTTT
TRBV30,.,TRBJ1-5,TRBD1,CAWSVRGTGGREPQHF,TGTGCCTGGAGTGTACGAGGGACAGGGGGGAGAGAGCCCCAGCATTTT
TRBV6-6,.,TRBJ2-1,TRBD2,CASSPDRAGGKQFF,TGTGCCAGCAGTCCCGACCGAGCGGGGGGAAAGCAGTTCTTC
TRBV6-1,.,TRBJ2-2,.,CASSDQRAHTGELFF,TGTGCCAGCAGTGACCAGCGGGCCCACACCGGGGAGCTGTTTTTT
TRBV6-1,.,TRBJ1-6,.,CASSEWTSTGNSPLHF,TGTGCCAGCAGTGAATGGACTAGTACGGGAAATTCACCCCTCCACTTT
TRBV14,.,TRBJ1-2,.,CASSQESVRLYGYTF,TGTGCCAGCAGCCAAGAGTCAGTCAGATTGTATGGCTACACCTTC
TRBV12-5,.,TRBJ2-7,.,CASGLIGGYEQYF,TGTGCTAGTGGTTTGATAGGGGGATACGAGCAGTACTTC
TRBV27,once,TRBJ2-3,TRBD1,CASSSLLGQLSTDTQYF,TGTGCCAGCAGTTCCTTACTGGGACAGCTTAGCACAGATACGCAGTATTTT
TRBV28,.,TRBJ2-7,TRBD2,CASSLLAGGPLVYEQYF,TGTGCCAGCAGTTTGTTAGCGGGAGGGCCTCTAGTCTACGAGCAGTACTTC
TRBV4-1,.,TRBJ1-6,.,CASSPRLGPGAFF,TGCGCCAGCAGCCCGCGCCTTGGGCCAGGGGCCTTCTTT
TRBV15,.,TRBJ2-7,TRBD2,CATSPGASGSGGYEQYF,TGTGCCACCAGCCCCGGTGCTAGCGGGAGTGGCGGGTACGAGCAGTACTTC
TRBV6-1,.,TRBJ1-4,TRBD1,CASSGGTANEKLFF,TGTGCCAGCAGTGGCGGGACAGCCAACGAAAAACTGTTTTTT
TRBV30,.,TRBJ1-5,.,CAWSPLSNQPQHF,TGTGCCTGGAGTCCACTTAGCAATCAGCCCCAGCATTTT
TRBV19,once,TRBJ2-5,TRBD2,CASSIRLAGGLLQETQYF,TGTGCCAGTAGTATAAGACTAGCGGGGGGGCTATTACAAGAGACCCAGTACTTC
TRBV13,once,TRBJ1-3,.,CASSIRGSGNTIYF,TGTGCCAGCAGTATCCGGGGCTCTGGAAACACCATATATTTT
TRBV6-6,once,TRBJ2-1,TRBD2,CASSKTSGGANEQFF,TGTGCCAGCAGTAAGACTAGCGGGGGGGCCAATGAGCAGTTCTTC
TRBV28,.,TRBJ1-6,.,CATRRTFSYNSPLHF,TGTGCCACCAGGCGCACCTTCTCCTATAATTCACCCCTCCACTTT
TRBV29-1,few,TRBJ1-1,.,CSVERDRQTTEAFF,TGCAGCGTTGAGAGAGATCGACAGACCACTGAAGCTTTCTTT
TRBV10-2,.,TRBJ2-5,.,CASSELGETQYF,TGCGCCAGCAGTGAGCTGGGCGAGACCCAGTACTTC
TRBV11-3,once,TRBJ1-1,.,CASSLNNPRALNTEAFF,TGTGCCAGCAGCCTCAACAACCCCAGGGCGCTGAACACTGAAGCTTTCTTT
TRBV30,.,TRBJ2-7,TRBD2,CAWSVGALTSGASRTYEQYF,TGTGCCTGGAGTGTAGGGGCCCTAACTAGCGGGGCCTCAAGAACCTACGAGCAGTACTTC